The present T cell receptor beta chain was sequenced within a study of OX40 agonist ivuxolimab in advanced cancers. This CDR3 is built from 14 residues. V dropped 2 bases and J dropped 5 bases, with 13 bases sitting between them. CDR1 is SGHVS, CDR2 FQNEAQ, per germline. Sequencing was performed with immunoSEQ multiplex PCR; in TCRdb, only in-frame clones are kept and a portion is missing. The table shows about 28,000 clones, with about 88% occurring only once. General observations from the study: Nonresponders included some who also had low normalized T-cell clonal expansion. Clonal expansion by week 6 occurred in CD4+ and CD8+ blood T cells (at 0.1 to 3.0 mg/kg).

As to this clone: Antigen unknown.

This chain connects TRBV7-8 to TRBJ2-7; D possibly corresponds to TRBD2 (6 bases). The sample consisted of CD4+ or CD8+ T cells sorted from blood, taken in a trial of the OX40 agonist ivuxolimab. The TCR was taken from an adult with an advanced solid tumor such as melanoma, head and neck, liver or kidney cancer. CDR3 coding DNA: TGTGCCAGCAGCTTAACCGGGAGAGTCAACGAGCAGTACTTC. Its translation: CASSLTGRVNEQYF.